This T cell receptor (beta chain) was found in a study of control samples from healthy donors and cancer patients. Germline V gene data show CDR1 as MNHEY and CDR2 as SMNVEV (reference sequence). Trimming took off 0 bases at V and 3 bases at J, with 9 bases between the two ends. The CDR3 is 14 residues long. Clones were sequenced by immunoSEQ multiplex PCR, and TCRdb holds only the in-frame ones, with some missing. Among 2,000 to 3,000 clones listed, about 95% were seen once. The sequenced material came from PBMCs. The chain recombines TRBV27 with TRBJ2-7; weak D call: TRBD1 (5 bases). The sequence was collected from a man in his 70s with colorectal cancer. CDR3 DNA: TGTGCCAGCAGTTTATCAGGGGTGCACTACGAGCAGTACTTC. Translation gives CASSLSGVHYEQYF.